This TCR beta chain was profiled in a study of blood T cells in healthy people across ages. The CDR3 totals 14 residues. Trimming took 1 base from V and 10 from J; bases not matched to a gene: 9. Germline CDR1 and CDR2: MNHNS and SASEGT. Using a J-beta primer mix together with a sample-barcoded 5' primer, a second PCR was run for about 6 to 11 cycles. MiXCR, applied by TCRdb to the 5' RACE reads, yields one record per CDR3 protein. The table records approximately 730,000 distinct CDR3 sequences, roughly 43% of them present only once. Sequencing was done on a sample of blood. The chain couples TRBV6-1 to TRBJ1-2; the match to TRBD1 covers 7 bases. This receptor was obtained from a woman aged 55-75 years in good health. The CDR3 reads CASSEVQGVGDYTF. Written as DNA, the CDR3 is TGTGCCAGCAGTGAAGTCCAGGGGGTGGGGGACTACACCTTC.